This TCR beta chain was sequenced during a study of T cell repertoires in cytomegalovirus infection. On the study more broadly: A matching HLA type, together with CMV infection, was signaled by public TCR beta signatures. Study-level results: Cumulative public TCR beta family frequency identified carriers of CMV plus the relevant HLA. Dominating the ex vivo response were TCR beta clonotypes that were CMV-specific and HLA-C-restricted.

Germline CDR1 is SGHRS and CDR2 is YFSETQ. V was pared by 3 bases and J by 7 bases, with 7 bases of the junction left unmatched. CDR3 length: 14 residues. Comment on this clonotype: The antigen remains undetermined.

MiXCR, applied by TCRdb to the reads, yields one record per CDR3 protein. The sample lists 640,000 or so distinct CDR3 sequences; 33% were seen once. The genes are TRBV5-1 and TRBJ2-4; TRBD2 matches 7 bases. This TCR derives from a human donor in good health (CMV status not recorded). Some clones in this sample may be carry-over from other donors' samples. The sample in question was cultured PBMCs, obtained from culture after CMV antigen stimulation. The CDR3: CASSSALGGNIQYF. CDR3 in DNA: TGCGCCAGCAGCTCGGCCCTGGGGGGGAACATTCAGTACTTC.